These 5 T cell receptor beta chains were all obtained from the same sample, sequenced in a study of T cell changes during pregnancy in multiple sclerosis. Sequencing used immunoSEQ multiplex PCR; TCRdb keeps in-frame clones, though not all of them. The sample consists of roughly 57,000 clones, around 94% of them appearing once. The material sequenced was CD8+ T cells from peripheral blood mononuclear cells, taken after pregnancy. All receptors derive from a female donor with multiple sclerosis, enrolled in a pregnancy study.

The chain carries TRBV7-9 and TRBJ2-1; 8 nucleotides match TRBD2. The CDR3 sequence is 18 residues long. J was trimmed by 0 bases and V by 5 bases; bases with no gene match: 12. Germline V gene lookup returns CDR1 SEHNR and CDR2 FQNEAQ (reference sequence). The CDR3 loop reads CASSLSVRLASSYNEQFF. CDR3 in DNA: TGTGCCAGCAGCCTTAGCGTCCGACTAGCGAGCTCCTACAATGAGCAGTTCTTC.

The chain employs TRBV27 and TRBJ2-1, with TRBD2 matching 12 bases. The CDR3 extends over 14 amino acids. J lost 3 bases, V lost 6 bases, and 0 bases had no gene match. Germline CDR1 and CDR2: MNHEY and SMNVEV (reference sequence). CDR3 amino acids: CASRLAGGYNEQFF. DNA of the CDR3: TGTGCCAGCAGACTAGCGGGAGGCTACAATGAGCAGTTCTTC.

J is TRBJ1-1 and V is TRBV13, with D possibly TRBD1 on 5 matching bases. Germline CDR1 reads PRHDT; CDR2 reads FYEKMQ (reference sequence). The CDR3 length is 16 residues. Trimming pared 1 base from V and 4 bases from J, leaving 16 bases between. CDR3 sequence reads: CASSLEGARESTEAFF. DNA of the CDR3: TGTGCCAGCAGCTTAGAAGGGGCAAGGGAAAGCACTGAAGCTTTCTTT.

V and J are TRBV28 and TRBJ2-1, with 14 bases aligning to TRBD2. Germline CDR1 reads MDHEN; CDR2 reads SYDVKM. The V and J ends lost 4 bases and 12 bases, in that order; junction bases with no gene match: 8. The CDR3 length is 15 residues. The CDR3 loop reads CASSWGLAGEGGQFF. In DNA, the CDR3 is TGTGCCAGCAGTTGGGGACTAGCGGGAGAGGGGGGGCAGTTCTTC.

The chain couples TRBV9 to TRBJ1-1, with 10 bases identical to TRBD1. Trimming removed 4 bases from V and 4 bases from J; junction bases left unmatched: 10. CDR3 length: 16 amino acids. Per the germline V gene, CDR1 is SGDLS and CDR2 is YYNGEE. For the CDR3, the DNA is TGTGCCAGCAGCCCTAGGACAGGGGGGGTGGGCACTGAAGCTTTCTTT. Encoded protein: CASSPRTGGVGTEAFF.